This TCR beta chain emerged from a study of T cell repertoires in cytomegalovirus infection. Turning to the study itself: CMV epitopes that were recently identified and HLA-C-restricted were used alongside well-studied HLA-B-restricted ones. Indications came from public TCR beta signatures; they pointed to CMV infection and to a matching HLA type.

At least ten counts were recorded for this clonotype. Its antigen is currently unknown. CDR3 length: 19 amino acids. The V segment lost 7 bases and the J segment 2 bases; nucleotides outside the gene matches: 18. Germline-derived CDR1 and CDR2 are SEHNR and FQNEAQ (reference sequence). One entry per CDR3 protein results from TCRdb running MiXCR on the reads. This sample has 200,000 to 250,000 distinct CDR3 sequences; less than 50% occur once, and the top ten carry around 60%. The sequence was collected from a human donor in good health (CMV status not recorded). Some clones in this sample may be carry-over from other donors' samples. The chain carries TRBV7-9 and TRBJ2-1; 9 bases are a match to TRBD2. The sample here was CD8+ T cells from cultured PBMCs, taken from culture after CMV antigen stimulation. CDR3 protein: CASTALGPRRGGAYNEQFF. CDR3 DNA sequence: TGTGCCAGCACCGCATTGGGCCCACGGCGGGGGGGTGCCTACAATGAGCAGTTCTTC. Combining the CDR3 with reference TRBV7-9 and TRBJ2-1 gives the whole variable domain DTGVSQNPRHKITKRGQNVTFRCDPISEHNRLYWYRQTLGQGPEFLTYFQNEAQLEKSRLLSDRFSAERPKGSFSTLEIQRTEQGDSAMYLCASTALGPRRGGAYNEQFFGPGTRLTVL.